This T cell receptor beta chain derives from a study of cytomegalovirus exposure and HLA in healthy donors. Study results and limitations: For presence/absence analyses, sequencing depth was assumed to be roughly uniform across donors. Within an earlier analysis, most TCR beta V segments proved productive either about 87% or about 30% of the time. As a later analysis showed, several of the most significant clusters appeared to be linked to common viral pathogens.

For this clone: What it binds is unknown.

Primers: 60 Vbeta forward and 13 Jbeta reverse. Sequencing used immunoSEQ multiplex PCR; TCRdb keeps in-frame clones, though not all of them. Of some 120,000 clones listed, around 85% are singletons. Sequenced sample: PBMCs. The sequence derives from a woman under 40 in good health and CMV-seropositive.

CDR3 sequence reads: CSVAAGNTEAFF. CDR3 DNA sequence: TGCAGCGTTGCAGCGGGGAACACTGAAGCTTTCTTT. The chain links TRBV29-1 to TRBJ1-1; unclear D gene. V gave up 4 bases and J gave up 1 base, with 7 bases separating them. Germline V gives CDR1 SQVTM, CDR2 ANQGSEA. This CDR3 has 12 residues.